The T cell receptor beta chain described here comes from a study of vaccination and CD4 T cells after COVID-19. The treatment: roughly ten-day PBMC culture with coronavirus spike peptide pools or control peptides (ViraFEST assay). ViraFEST stimulated the growth of antigen-specific T cells using peptide pools and subsequently profiled their TCRs by sequencing. CDR1 and CDR2 (germline): MNHNS, SASEGT. The CDR3 sequence is 15 residues long. Study-level results: In convalescent patients, a median approximately 90% of post-vaccine SARS-CoV-2-reactive clones appeared only after vaccination.

An Oncomine TCR Beta short-read assay was used to sequence the DNA from cultured CD4+ T cells. MiXCR, applied by TCRdb to the PCR reads, yields one record per CDR3 protein. The repertoire includes approximately 12,000 distinct CDR3 sequences, just over 20% of them detected once, and about 13% sits in the top ten. This clonotype occurred a few times. Antigen unknown. Compared with germline, one end of the junction differs, possibly owing to a read error. This TCR came from a human donor who received a COVID-19 vaccine. This chain uses TRBV6-1 with TRBJ1-4; D may be TRBD1 (5 bases). Material: CD4+ T cells from blood, cultured in vitro, obtained before SARS-CoV-2 vaccination. CDR3 bases: TGTGCCAGCAGCGAAGGGCCAGGGCCTAATGAAAAACTGTTTTTT. It is translated as CASSEGPGPNEKLFF.